The TCR beta chain described here comes from a study of lymphopenia after photon versus proton radiotherapy. TCRdb keeps only in-frame clones here, not all; method: immunoSEQ multiplex PCR. The table has 68,000 or so clones, just over 90% seen once. This receptor was taken from a woman aged 70-85 years with pancreatic cancer. Here the sequenced sample was peripheral blood, taken from a patient treated with photon-based radiotherapy.

In nucleotides, the CDR3 is TGTGCCAGCGGAGATGAGCAGTTCTTC. Protein sequence: CASGDEQFF. The chain is built from TRBV25-1 and TRBJ2-1; D is unclear. This CDR3 is 9 amino acids long. V shed 8 bases and J shed 8 bases, with 4 bases lying between them. Germline loops: CDR1 MGHDK, CDR2 SYGVNS.